The TCR beta chain under discussion was sequenced for a study of cytomegalovirus exposure and HLA in healthy donors. Whole-study results and caveats: The authors listed some 150 TCR beta chains as cytomegalovirus-associated. Presence/absence comparisons presumed near-even sequencing depth among donors. Association of a missense DCLRE1C variant with TCR beta V- and J-gene trimming was reported in a later analysis.

This CDR3 has 16 residues. V was pared by 5 bases and J by 4 bases, with 13 bases of the junction left unmatched. CDR1 and CDR2 (germline): SGHRS, YFSETQ. PCR involved 60 Vbeta and 13 Jbeta primers. Sequencing used immunoSEQ multiplex PCR; TCRdb keeps in-frame clones, though not all of them. The sample lists about 220,000 clones, 65% to 75% occurring once. Regarding this clone: Its antigen is currently unknown.

The sequencing sample was made of PBMCs. This rearrangement joins TRBV5-1 to TRBJ1-1, with 8 bases fitting TRBD1. The TCR was taken from a woman aged 30 to 39 in good health and CMV-seronegative. CDR3 in DNA: TGCGCCAGCAGTCGGACAGGGATAGATGGGGGCACTGAAGCTTTCTTT. Protein sequence: CASSRTGIDGGTEAFF.